This entry lists 8 T cell receptor beta chains sequenced from one sample in a study of T cell responses to AZD1222 COVID-19 vaccine. Using immunoSEQ multiplex PCR, the repertoire was profiled, and TCRdb retains in-frame clones only, with some absent. The sample comprises more than 95,000 clones, 89% of which are singletons, and 35% to 50% rests with the top ten. Sequenced here: peripheral blood, sampled 28 days after the second AZD1222 dose. These receptors were collected from an adult who received the AZD1222 COVID-19 vaccine.

CDR3 residues: CASSHLQGYTGELFF. The CDR3 nucleotides read TGTGCCAGCAGCCATTTACAGGGTTACACCGGGGAGCTGTTTTTT. The rearrangement joins TRBV7-6 to TRBJ2-2, with TRBD1 as a possible D gene (6 bases). There are 15 residues in the CDR3. Between the trimmed V and J ends, which lost 5 bases and 3 bases, there was a span of 13 bases. Germline V gene sequence: CDR1 SGHVS, CDR2 FNYEAQ.

This chain uses TRBV5-1 with TRBJ2-3; tentatively, D is TRBD2 (5 bases). This CDR3 has 15 residues. Per the germline V gene, CDR1 is SGHRS and CDR2 is YFSETQ. The V gene lost 5 bases and the J gene lost 1 base, with 14 bases spanning the gap. Here the CDR3 reads CASSPWGSGTDTQYF. In DNA form, the CDR3 reads TGCGCCAGCAGTCCTTGGGGTAGCGGCACAGATACGCAGTATTTT.

The V gene is TRBV6-5, the J gene TRBJ2-7; 8 bases are a match to TRBD2. V lost 6 bases, J lost 0 bases, and 7 bases stayed unmatched. Germline V CDR1 and CDR2: MNHEY, SVGAGI. The CDR3 is made up of 15 amino acids. CDR3 sequence: CASRARGGGSYEQYF. The CDR3 coding sequence is TGTGCCAGCAGGGCCCGGGGGGGAGGCTCCTACGAGCAGTACTTC.

This chain links TRBV19 with TRBJ1-2, with 10 bases lining up with TRBD1. V lost 6 bases to trimming and J lost 5 bases; unmatched junction nucleotides: 15. Germline-derived CDR1 and CDR2 are LNHDA and SQIVND (reference sequence). CDR3 length: 17 residues. The chain's CDR3 is CASRTVDRGLVGYGYTF. For the CDR3, the DNA is TGTGCCAGTAGGACCGTGGACAGGGGGTTGGTGGGGTATGGCTACACCTTC.

This sequence joins TRBV4-3 and TRBJ2-1; D perhaps matches TRBD2 (6 bases). This CDR3 region has 14 residues. Germline CDR1 and CDR2: LGHNA and YSLEER. V was trimmed by 0 bases and J by 8 bases, leaving 11 bases between them. This CDR3 reads CASSQEVGGYEQFF. The CDR3 bases are TGCGCCAGCAGCCAAGAGGTGGGGGGTTATGAGCAGTTCTTC.

The rearrangement joins TRBV21-1 to TRBJ1-4. TRBV21-1 is a recognized pseudogene. CDR3 length: 15 amino acids. CDR3 coding DNA: TGTGCCAGCAGCCTGCCCGGGACCCGTAATGAAAAACTGTTTTTT. Translation gives CASSLPGTRNEKLFF.

The chain joins TRBV28 to TRBJ2-2; 7 nucleotides agree with TRBD1. Germline assignment: CDR1 MDHEN and CDR2 SYDVKM. V gave up 6 bases and J gave up 6 bases; unmatched junction bases: 10. The CDR3 has 15 amino acids. The CDR3 DNA is TGTGCCAGCAGACTGACAGGGAACGGAGCCGGGGAGCTGTTTTTT. This translates into CASRLTGNGAGELFF.

This chain links TRBV3-1 (or the pseudogene TRBV3-2) with TRBJ2-5, with 7 bases fitting TRBD1. Trimming removed 1 base from V and 0 bases from J; junction bases left unmatched: 2. Germline CDR1 and CDR2: LGHDT and YNNKEL (reference sequence). The CDR3 extends over 15 amino acids. Here the CDR3 reads CASSQGDSYQETQYF. The CDR3 DNA reads TGTGCCAGCAGCCAAGGGGACAGCTACCAAGAGACCCAGTACTTC.